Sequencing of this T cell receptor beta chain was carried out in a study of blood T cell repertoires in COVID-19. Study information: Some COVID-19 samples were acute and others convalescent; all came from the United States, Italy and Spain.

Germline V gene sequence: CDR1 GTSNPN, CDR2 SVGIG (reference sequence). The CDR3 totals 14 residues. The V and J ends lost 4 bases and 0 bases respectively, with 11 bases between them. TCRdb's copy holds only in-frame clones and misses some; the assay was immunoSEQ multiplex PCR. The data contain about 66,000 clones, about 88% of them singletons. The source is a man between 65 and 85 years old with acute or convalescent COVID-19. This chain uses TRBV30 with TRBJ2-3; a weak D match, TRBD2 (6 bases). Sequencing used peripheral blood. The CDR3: CAWNSGVSTDTQYF. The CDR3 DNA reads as TGTGCCTGGAACTCGGGAGTAAGCACAGATACGCAGTATTTT.